These 28 T cell receptor beta chains were all obtained from the same sample, sequenced in a study of graft-versus-host responses after intestinal transplantation. Assay: immunoSEQ multiplex PCR; the TCRdb copy retains only in-frame clones and omits some. Of under 50,000 clones in the sample, approximately 89% are singletons; the top ten hold approximately 7.1%. Source: PBMCs, taken roughly 270 days after transplant. The receptors shown here come from a human patient who received an intestinal transplant, so some T cells may come from the graft donor.

The DNA for the CDR3 is TGTGCCAGCAGTTACGGCGGGGACGGTGAGCAGTTCTTC. The encoded protein is CASSYGGDGEQFF. The V and J genes are TRBV6-5 and TRBJ2-1; perhaps TRBD2 as D (6 bases). CDR3 length: 13 amino acids. Germline V CDR1 and CDR2: MNHEY, SVGAGI. V was trimmed by 2 bases and J by 9 bases, leaving 11 bases between them.

The genes are TRBV4-1 and TRBJ1-5; TRBD1 is a possible D gene (6 bases). V lost 0 bases and J lost 3, with 9 bases in between. Germline CDR1 and CDR2: MGHRA and YSYEKL. The CDR3 covers 15 residues. The CDR3 reads CASSQDRGANQPQHF. CDR3 in DNA: TGCGCCAGCAGCCAAGATAGGGGGGCCAATCAGCCCCAGCATTTT.

The chain links TRBV4-2 to TRBJ1-2; the match to TRBD1 covers 10 bases. The germline V gene encodes CDR1 LGHNA and CDR2 YNFKEQ. The trim removed 2 bases at V and 5 bases at J, leaving 8 bases unmatched. CDR3 length equals 16 residues. The CDR3: CASSQLGQGIGYGYTF. In DNA, the CDR3 is TGTGCCAGCAGCCAACTGGGACAGGGGATAGGGTATGGCTACACCTTC.

This clone occurred a few times. The chain couples TRBV5-1 to TRBJ1-4; 7 bases line up with TRBD1. The germline V gene encodes CDR1 SGHRS and CDR2 YFSETQ. The CDR3 is made up of 16 amino acids. Unmatched junction bases numbered 4, after V lost 2 bases and J lost 0 bases. Written as DNA, the CDR3 is TGCGCCAGCAGCTTAGGGGACAGAACAACTAATGAAAAACTGTTTTTT. Translated, it gives CASSLGDRTTNEKLFF.

About this clone itself: Compared with germline, one end of the junction differs, possibly owing to a read error. Other DNA variants within this sample encode the same CDR3. The chain employs TRBV19 and TRBJ1-5; TRBD1 matches 8 bases. From germline, CDR1 is LNHDA and CDR2 SQIVND (reference sequence). The CDR3 totals 15 residues. The CDR3 region has the DNA TGTGCCAGCAGTATAGAGAGGACAGGGTTGCGGCCCCAGCATTTT. It encodes CASSIERTGLRPQHF.

This clone was detected once. The J gene is TRBJ1-5, the V gene TRBV5-1; TRBD1 agrees at 10 bases. Germline CDR1 is SGHRS and CDR2 is YFSETQ. CDR3 length: 16 residues. J lost 3 bases, V lost 4 bases, and 7 bases had no gene match. Here the CDR3 reads CASSDGTGDFNQPQHF. Here the CDR3 DNA reads TGCGCCAGCAGCGACGGGACAGGGGACTTCAATCAGCCCCAGCATTTT.

This chain links TRBV7-2 with TRBJ1-2; D remains unclear. V lost 0 bases and J lost 7, with 0 bases in between. The CDR3 is made up of 10 amino acids. Germline V CDR1 and CDR2: SGHTA, FQGNSA. CDR3 coding DNA: TGTGCCAGCAGCTTAGCTGGCTACACCTTC. Translating gives CASSLAGYTF.

This sequence joins TRBV29-1 and TRBJ1-4; weak D call: TRBD1 (5 bases). V lost 7 bases and J lost 4, with 16 bases in between. CDR3 size: 14 residues. The V gene's germline CDR1 is SQVTM and CDR2 ANQGSEA. The CDR3 DNA is TGCAGCGCCGCGACGGGGGTGATTAATGAAAAACTGTTTTTT. Amino acids: CSAATGVINEKLFF.

CDR3 nucleotides: TGCGCCAGCAGCCAAATAGGAGCTAACTATGGCTACACCTTC. It translates to CASSQIGANYGYTF. V and J are TRBV4-1 and TRBJ1-2; no clear D. The V end lost 2 bases, the J end lost 0 bases, and 7 bases lay between the germline ends. The germline gives CDR1 MGHRA, CDR2 YSYEKL. CDR3 length equals 14 residues.

V gene TRBV2 combines with J gene TRBJ2-5, with D tentatively TRBD1 (6 bases). The CDR3 totals 13 residues. The V and J ends lost 9 bases and 5 bases respectively, with 16 bases between them. Germline V gene lookup returns CDR1 SNHLY and CDR2 FYNNEI. CDR3: CARGTQGGETQYF. Here the CDR3 DNA reads TGTGCCAGGGGGACACAGGGTGGTGAGACCCAGTACTTC.

The V and J genes are TRBV10-3 and TRBJ2-3, with 7 bases matching TRBD2. V dropped 4 bases and J dropped 1; count of bases not matched to a gene: 2. CDR1 and CDR2 (germline): ENHRY, SYGVKD. This CDR3 has 14 residues. CDR3 in DNA: TGTGCCATCAGTGTGGGGGGGGGCACAGATACGCAGTATTTT. Translating gives CAISVGGGTDTQYF.

This chain links TRBV6-5 with TRBJ1-1; D may be TRBD1 (5 bases). Germline V gives CDR1 MNHEY, CDR2 SVGAGI. V lost 0 bases, J lost 7 bases, and 6 bases lay in between. This CDR3 has 12 residues. The CDR3 DNA follows: TGTGCCAGCAGTTACTCTGGGGGTGAAGCTTTCTTT. Its translation: CASSYSGGEAFF.

The chain is built from TRBV6-9 and TRBJ2-7; D is ambiguous. The CDR3 is 9 residues long. V was pared by 10 bases and J by 4 bases, with 5 bases between. CDR1 and CDR2 (germline): MNHGY, SVAAGI. Here the CDR3 reads CATEYEQYF. The CDR3 DNA reads TGTGCCACCGAGTACGAGCAGTACTTC.

The chain combines TRBV5-4 with TRBJ2-7, with D unresolved. CDR1 is SGHNT and CDR2 is YYREEE in the germline V gene (reference sequence). Trimming took off 3 bases at V and 5 bases at J, with 9 bases between the two ends. The CDR3 spans 12 residues. The CDR3 DNA reads TGTGCCAGCAGCTCAAGTTTCAACGAGCAGTACTTC. Its protein is CASSSSFNEQYF.

The rearrangement joins TRBV18 to TRBJ1-2; unclear D gene. This CDR3 has 12 amino acids. V gave up 0 bases and J gave up 8 bases, with 7 bases separating them. The germline gives CDR1 KGHSH, CDR2 LQKENI. CDR3 nucleotide sequence: TGTGCCAGCTCACCACCGCGCGGGGGCTACACCTTC. Encoded protein: CASSPPRGGYTF.

The rearrangement links TRBV4-1 to TRBJ2-7; D may correspond to TRBD1 or TRBD2 (5 bases each). V gave up 0 bases and J gave up 2 bases, with 8 bases separating them. The germline gives CDR1 MGHRA, CDR2 YSYEKL. The CDR3 totals 14 residues. CDR3 region: CASSQDEGPYEQYF. CDR3 coding DNA: TGCGCCAGCAGCCAAGACGAGGGGCCCTACGAGCAGTACTTC.

The rearrangement joins TRBV5-1 to TRBJ2-7; D may match TRBD1 or TRBD2 (5 bases each). V lost 1 base and J lost 9, with 26 bases in between. The CDR3 has 17 residues. Germline-derived CDR1 and CDR2 are SGHRS and YFSETQ. CDR3 bases: TGCGCCAGCAGCTTGAGTTCGTTGGGGACGGGCCTTGTTAGGCAGTACTTC. It yields the protein CASSLSSLGTGLVRQYF. Based on the CDR3 plus reference TRBV5-1 and TRBJ2-7, the full variable domain is KAGVTQTPRYLIKTRGQQVTLSCSPISGHRSVSWYQQTPGQGLQFLFEYFSETQRNKGNFPGRFSGRQFSNSRSEMNVSTLELGDSALYLCASSLSSLGTGLVRQYFGPGTRLTVT.

The chain uses TRBV29-1 and TRBJ2-1; D is uncertain. V was shortened by 0 bases and J by 6 bases, with 15 bases between the two germline ends. CDR3 size: 15 residues. Germline loops: CDR1 SQVTM, CDR2 ANQGSEA. CDR3: CSVEDPNFSGNEQFF. The CDR3 DNA follows: TGCAGCGTTGAAGATCCAAACTTTTCGGGCAATGAGCAGTTCTTC.

J is TRBJ1-1 and V is TRBV6-5, with D possibly TRBD1 on 6 matching bases. Trimming stripped 8 bases from V and 1 base from J, with 11 bases between. The CDR3 consists of 13 residues. Germline V gives CDR1 MNHEY, CDR2 SVGAGI. The CDR3 region is CASELGGNTEAFF. Written as DNA, the CDR3 is TGTGCCAGCGAGTTAGGGGGGAACACTGAAGCTTTCTTT.

This chain connects TRBV11-2 to TRBJ2-7; 11 nucleotides line up with TRBD2. Germline V gene data show CDR1 as SGHAT and CDR2 as FQNNGV. This CDR3 has 15 amino acids. The junction had 5 bases not matched to a gene; V was cut back by 2 bases and J by 5 bases. The chain's CDR3 is CASSLISGGADEQYF. The CDR3 region has the DNA TGTGCCAGCAGCTTAATTAGCGGGGGGGCGGACGAGCAGTACTTC.

V gene TRBV4-2 combines with J gene TRBJ2-3; the match to TRBD2 covers 7 bases. Trimming cost V 3 bases and J 3 bases; bases outside gene matches: 9. The length of the CDR3 is 16 residues. Looked up from germline, CDR1 is LGHNA and CDR2 is YNFKEQ. The CDR3 coding sequence is TGTGCCAGCAGCCACCCTGGACAAGCGGGGACAGATACGCAGTATTTT. Its protein is CASSHPGQAGTDTQYF.

The V gene is TRBV6-5, the J gene TRBJ2-5; 8 positions agree with TRBD1. The V gene end was trimmed by 4 bases and the J gene end by 5 bases; junction bases not matched to a gene: 9. This CDR3 comprises 15 residues. The V gene's germline CDR1 is MNHEY and CDR2 SVGAGI. CDR3 DNA: TGTGCCAGCAGTTCGGGACACAGGGGGAGGGAGACCCAGTACTTC. Its translation: CASSSGHRGRETQYF.

The CDR3 sequence is CASSPPGADTEAFF. In DNA form, the CDR3 reads TGCGCCAGCAGCCCACCGGGGGCGGACACTGAAGCTTTCTTT. This rearrangement joins TRBV4-1 to TRBJ1-1; tentatively, D is TRBD1 (6 bases). Looked up from germline, CDR1 is MGHRA and CDR2 is YSYEKL. Trimming removed 4 bases from V and 3 bases from J, with 12 bases in between. The CDR3 consists of 14 residues.

The chain combines TRBV7-8 with TRBJ2-5; the match to TRBD1 covers 7 bases. Near its end, the DNA agrees better with TRBJ2-7, so the J call may be wrong. Germline-derived CDR1 and CDR2 are SGHVS and FQNEAQ. This CDR3 contains 16 residues. The CDR3 protein is CASSARLGQTKYEQYF. The CDR3 DNA is TGTGCCAGCAGCGCCCGACTGGGACAGACCAAATACGAGCAGTACTTC.

V usage is TRBV5-1 and J usage is TRBJ1-5; no reliable D call. Trimming shortened V by 0 bases and J by 2 bases, and 6 bases separated the two germline ends. In germline, CDR1 is SGHRS, CDR2 YFSETQ. There are 14 residues in the CDR3. The CDR3 nucleotides are TGCGCCAGCAGCTTGGGGGCTGGCAATCAGCCCCAGCATTTT. This gives the protein CASSLGAGNQPQHF.

The chain uses TRBV12-5 and TRBJ1-1; D unresolved. The length of the CDR3 is 14 residues. Germline values: CDR1 LGHNT, CDR2 FRNRAP. V lost 5 bases and J lost 1, with 11 bases in between. The CDR3 DNA sequence: TGTGCTAGTGGTGGCCTCTGGACGAACACTGAAGCTTTCTTT. This translates into CASGGLWTNTEAFF.

This chain links TRBV11-3 with TRBJ2-1, with 9 bases lining up with TRBD2. V lost 3 bases to trimming and J lost 10 bases; unmatched junction nucleotides: 10. This CDR3 has 15 amino acids. Germline V lookup: CDR1 SGHNT, CDR2 YENEEA. CDR3 protein: CASSLISGGYREQFF. CDR3 nucleotide sequence: TGTGCCAGCAGCTTGATTAGCGGGGGTTATCGGGAGCAGTTCTTC. The complete variable domain, with remaining parts taken from reference TRBV11-3 and TRBJ2-1, reads EAGVVQSPRYKIIEKKQPVAFWCNPISGHNTLYWYLQNLGQGPELLIRYENEEAVDDSQLPKDRFSAERLKGVDSTLKIQPAELGDSAVYLCASSLISGGYREQFFGPGTRLTVL.

V and J are TRBV11-2 and TRBJ2-7; TRBD1 matches 8 bases. Trimming at V came to 1 base and at J to 4 bases, leaving 3 bases not matched to a gene. The V gene's germline CDR1 is SGHAT and CDR2 FQNNGV. The CDR3 runs 14 residues. As DNA, the CDR3 is TGTGCCAGCAGCTTAGGAGGGACAGGTTACGAGCAGTACTTC. Protein sequence: CASSLGGTGYEQYF.